Listed here are 7 T cell receptor beta chains from one sample, sequenced in a study of blood T cell repertoires in COVID-19. TCRdb's copy holds only in-frame clones and misses some; the assay was immunoSEQ multiplex PCR. This table holds hundreds of thousands of clones, about 87% found once. Sequencing was done on a sample of PBMCs or T cells enriched from blood (not recorded which). Receptor source: a woman in her late teens or twenties who had recovered from COVID-19.

The chain carries TRBV2 and TRBJ2-2; weak D call: TRBD1 (6 bases). Germline V gene lookup returns CDR1 SNHLY and CDR2 FYNNEI. V lost 2 bases to trimming and J lost 6 bases, with 10 bases between them. The CDR3 length is 14 residues. This chain's CDR3 is CASSEHRVPGELFF. CDR3 sequence (DNA): TGTGCCAGCAGTGAACACAGGGTTCCCGGGGAGCTGTTTTTT.

This clone was picked up a small number of times. The chain combines TRBV4-3 with TRBJ2-7; 8 nucleotides line up with TRBD1. Trimming at V came to 5 bases and at J to 5 bases, leaving 8 bases not matched to a gene. CDR1 and CDR2 from the germline V gene are LGHNA and YSLEER. The CDR3 is 14 residues long. The CDR3 DNA reads as TGCGCCAGCAGCAAAGGGGCAGGGGGCAACGAGCAGTACTTC. Translation: CASSKGAGGNEQYF.

The rearrangement links TRBV27 to TRBJ2-1, with 10 bases matching TRBD2. This CDR3 comprises 18 residues. Germline CDR1 reads MNHEY; CDR2 reads SMNVEV (reference sequence). After removal of 6 bases from V and 4 bases from J, the junction contained 15 bases not matched to a gene. CDR3 DNA sequence: TGTGCCAGCAGCACCTGGGTACTAGCGGGGTTGTGGTACAATGAGCAGTTCTTC. Protein: CASSTWVLAGLWYNEQFF.

This rearrangement joins TRBV6-5 to TRBJ1-4; D may be TRBD1 (5 bases). The CDR3 is 14 amino acids. V was shortened by 5 bases and J by 7 bases, with 14 bases between the two germline ends. Germline CDR1 and CDR2: MNHEY and SVGAGI. The CDR3: CASSNLGVGEKLFF. The CDR3 nucleotides are TGTGCCAGCAGTAACCTAGGGGTGGGTGAAAAACTGTTTTTT.

The rearrangement joins TRBV3-1 (or the pseudogene TRBV3-2) to TRBJ2-7, with 8 positions matching TRBD1. The V segment lost 6 bases and the J segment 0 bases; nucleotides outside the gene matches: 7. From germline, CDR1 is LGHDT and CDR2 YNNKEL (reference sequence). CDR3 length: 15 residues. CDR3 in amino acids: CASRKGQDLSYEQYF. The CDR3 region has the DNA TGTGCCAGCAGAAAGGGACAGGACCTCTCCTACGAGCAGTACTTC.

The chain couples TRBV3-1 (or the pseudogene TRBV3-2) to TRBJ1-2; D call uncertain. CDR1 LGHDT and CDR2 YNNKEL come from the germline V gene (reference sequence). The germline V and J ends were trimmed by 0 bases and 7 bases, with 15 bases remaining between them. The CDR3 extends over 15 amino acids. CDR3 sequence reads: CASSQDLSGGLGYTF. In nucleotides, the CDR3 is TGTGCCAGCAGCCAAGATTTGAGCGGAGGACTTGGCTACACCTTC.

V and J are TRBV5-8 and TRBJ1-4; 7 bases are a match to TRBD1. The V gene end was trimmed by 1 base and the J gene end by 0 bases; junction bases not matched to a gene: 6. Germline CDR1 SGHTS, CDR2 YDEGEE. CDR3 length: 17 residues. The CDR3 DNA follows: TGTGCCAGCAGCTTGCGACAGGGAGCCGCAACTAATGAAAAACTGTTTTTT. Protein sequence: CASSLRQGAATNEKLFF.